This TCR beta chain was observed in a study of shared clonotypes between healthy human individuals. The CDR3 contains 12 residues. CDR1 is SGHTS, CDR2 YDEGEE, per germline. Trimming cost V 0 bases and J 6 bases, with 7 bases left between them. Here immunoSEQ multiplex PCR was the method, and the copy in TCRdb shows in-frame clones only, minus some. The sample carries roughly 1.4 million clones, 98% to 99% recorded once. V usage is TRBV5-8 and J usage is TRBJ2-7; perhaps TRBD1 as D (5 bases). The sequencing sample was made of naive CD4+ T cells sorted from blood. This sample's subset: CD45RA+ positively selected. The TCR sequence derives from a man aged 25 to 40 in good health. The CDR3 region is CASSLVRVEQYF. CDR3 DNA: TGTGCCAGCAGCTTGGTCAGGGTCGAGCAGTACTTC.